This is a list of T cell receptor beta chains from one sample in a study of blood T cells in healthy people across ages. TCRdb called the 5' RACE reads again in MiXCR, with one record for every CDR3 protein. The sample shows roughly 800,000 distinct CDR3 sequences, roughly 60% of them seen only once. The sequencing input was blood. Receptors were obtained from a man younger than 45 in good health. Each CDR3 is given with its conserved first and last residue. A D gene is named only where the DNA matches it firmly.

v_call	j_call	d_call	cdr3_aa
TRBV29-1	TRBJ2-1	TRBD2	CSVEESVEREGDEQFF
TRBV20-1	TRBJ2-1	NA	CSARTSTGYSYNEQFF
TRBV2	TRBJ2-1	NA	CASSQTQDSYNEQFF
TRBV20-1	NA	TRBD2	CGIVAGGSGEQYF
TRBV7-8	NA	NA	CASRAGFSWETQYF
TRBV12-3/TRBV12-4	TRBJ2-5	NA	CASSSPEFGEETQYF
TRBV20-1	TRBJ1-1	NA	CSARSELNTEAFF
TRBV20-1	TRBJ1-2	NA	CSARSGGSYGYTF
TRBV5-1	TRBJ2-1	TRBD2	CASSSVAGGENEQFF
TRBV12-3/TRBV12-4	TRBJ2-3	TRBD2	CASGTTAQYTQYF
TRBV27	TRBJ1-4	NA	CASSNQGWANEKLFF
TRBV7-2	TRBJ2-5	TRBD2	CATTRLAGDRNEQYF
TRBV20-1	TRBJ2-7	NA	CSAAAGTDYEQYF
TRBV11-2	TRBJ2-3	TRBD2	CASSESGGAEDTQYF
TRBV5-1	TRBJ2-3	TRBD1	CASSKNWDRGTDTQYF
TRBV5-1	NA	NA	CASSLDRAEDIQYF
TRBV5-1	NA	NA	CASSLAGSDETQYF
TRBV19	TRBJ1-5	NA	CASTVGQTNQPQHF
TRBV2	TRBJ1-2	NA	CASSGLQGAAVHGYTF
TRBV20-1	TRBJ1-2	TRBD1	CSARDRLDRVRSYTF
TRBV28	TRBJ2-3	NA	CASRSGASTDTQYF
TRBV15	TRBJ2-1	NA	CATSREDRYLEQFF
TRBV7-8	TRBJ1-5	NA	CASSLAELANQPQHF
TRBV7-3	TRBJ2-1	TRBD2	CASSRGGASGTEQFF
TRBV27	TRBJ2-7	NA	CASSFSGPSYEQYF
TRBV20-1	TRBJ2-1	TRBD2	CSAEREAHNEQFF
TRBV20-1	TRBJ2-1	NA	CSAPRGTTYNEQFF
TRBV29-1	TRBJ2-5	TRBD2	CSVLAGGETQYF
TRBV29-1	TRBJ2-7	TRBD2	CSVSISGNYEQYF
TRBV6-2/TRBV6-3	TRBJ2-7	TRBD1	CASSAPGQGRYEQYF
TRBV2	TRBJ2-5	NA	CASSPLRPQETQYF
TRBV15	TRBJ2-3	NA	CATRGWETDTQYF
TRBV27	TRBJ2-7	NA	CASSFGRVPYEQYF
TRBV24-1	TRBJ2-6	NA	CATSEGGTSGANVLTF
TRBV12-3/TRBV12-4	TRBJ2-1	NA	CASLRLGMNEQFF
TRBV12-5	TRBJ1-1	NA	CTSGFGRNTEAFF
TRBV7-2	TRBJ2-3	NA	CASSRAGTFGDTQYF
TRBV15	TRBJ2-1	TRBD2	CATSRDPVTSGSYNEQFF
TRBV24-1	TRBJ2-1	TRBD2	CATSAGRDIDEQFF
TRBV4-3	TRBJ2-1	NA	CASSQEGSHEQFF
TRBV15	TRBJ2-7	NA	CATSREGISPYEQYF
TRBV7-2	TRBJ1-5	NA	CASSPWGSQPQHF
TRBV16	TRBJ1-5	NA	CASSQDYQPQHF
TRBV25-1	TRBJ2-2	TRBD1	CASSDWQGVAGELFF
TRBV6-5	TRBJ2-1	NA	CASSRPGNEQFF
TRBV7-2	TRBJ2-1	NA	CASRAGGWVNEQFF
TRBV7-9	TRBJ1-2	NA	CASSLPQGTYGYTF
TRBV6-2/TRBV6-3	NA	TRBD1	CASSRYRGDTNEQYF
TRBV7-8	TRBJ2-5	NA	CASSLLRVETQYF